Below are 30 T cell receptor beta chains sequenced from a single sample in a study of regulatory T cells in long-lasting Graves disease. Time point indicated: newly diagnosed GD, antithyroid drugs for less than 3 months. With RNA extracted from PBMCs as input, the TCR library was made. HTBI primers from iRepertoire and Arm-PCR of CDR3 regions yielded the TCR beta libraries. TCRdb ran MiXCR on the multiplex PCR reads and lists one entry per CDR3 protein. The table lists 250,000 or so distinct CDR3 sequences, roughly 18% of them singletons. This sample was shared with a second study, whose subject was T cells in Graves' hyperthyroidism and ophthalmopathy.

The sequencing used peripheral blood mononuclear cells (PBMCs), collected at new diagnosis, from a patient treated with antithyroid drugs. The receptors shown here come from a woman in her twenties or thirties with Graves disease.

A word on this clonotype: A clone one base away is much larger, so this may be a read error. This chain uses TRBV6-1 with TRBJ1-5; D is ambiguous. Per the germline V gene, CDR1 is MNHNS and CDR2 is SASEGT. CDR3 length: 14 amino acids. This CDR3 is CASSSRFSSQPQHF. CDR3 coding DNA: TGTGCCAGCAGCTCGCGGTTTAGCAGTCAGCCCCAGCATTTT.

There are many counts of this clonotype. The chain joins TRBV29-1 to TRBJ1-2; D is undetermined. The ends were cut back, 3 bases at V and 4 bases at J, with 12 bases in the middle. Germline CDR1 reads SQVTM; CDR2 reads ANQGSEA. This CDR3 spans 13 amino acids. This CDR3 is CSVEEERFYGYTF. The CDR3 DNA is TGCAGCGTTGAGGAGGAGAGGTTCTATGGCTACACCTTC.

In this sample, this clonotype turned up many times. The chain joins TRBV6-5 to TRBJ1-2; maybe TRBD1 (5 bases). The V gene lost 0 bases and the J gene lost 8 bases, with 16 bases spanning the gap. Per germline, CDR1 MNHEY and CDR2 SVGAGI. The CDR3 length is 15 residues. CDR3 in DNA: TGTGCCAGCAGTTACTCGGCGCCAGGGCCGGGGGGCTACACCTTC. It codes for CASSYSAPGPGGYTF.

The sample holds a few counts of this clonotype. The chain couples TRBV7-6 to TRBJ2-6; D might be TRBD2 (6 bases). V was cut by 5 bases and J by 3 bases, with 14 bases left in between. Per germline, CDR1 SGHVS and CDR2 FNYEAQ. The CDR3 is made up of 16 amino acids. The DNA of the CDR3 is TGTGCCAGCAGCCCAGACCCGGACTATGGGGCCAACGTCCTGACTTTC. Amino acid sequence: CASSPDPDYGANVLTF.

The chain is built from TRBV28 and TRBJ2-7; TRBD1 agrees at 8 bases. In germline, CDR1 is MDHEN, CDR2 SYDVKM. This CDR3 comprises 13 residues. Germline trimming cut 5 bases from V and 4 bases from J; bases unmatched to any gene: 4. The DNA of the CDR3 is TGTGCCAGCAGTCCGACAGGGGATTACGAGCAGTACTTC. This sequence encodes CASSPTGDYEQYF.

This clonotype was seen only a few times. The chain joins TRBV7-6 to TRBJ2-1, with 15 positions matching TRBD2. The CDR3 length is 16 residues. Unmatched junction bases numbered 8, after V lost 5 bases and J lost 9 bases. Germline CDR1 is SGHVS and CDR2 is FNYEAQ. The CDR3 region is CASSPGLAGGLSEQFF. DNA for the CDR3: TGTGCCAGCAGCCCCGGACTAGCGGGGGGGCTGAGTGAGCAGTTCTTC.

This clonotype has ten or more counts. This chain connects TRBV5-1 to TRBJ1-2; D uncertain. The CDR3 runs to 14 residues. CDR1 is SGHRS, CDR2 YFSETQ, per germline. Deletions cut 1 base from V and 7 bases from J, with 14 bases between. DNA for the CDR3: TGCGCCAGCAGCTTGTACGAGCCCTCGGGTGGCTACACCTTC. This gives the protein CASSLYEPSGGYTF. Full variable domain (outside the CDR3, taken from reference TRBV5-1 and TRBJ1-2): KAGVTQTPRYLIKTRGQQVTLSCSPISGHRSVSWYQQTPGQGLQFLFEYFSETQRNKGNFPGRFSGRQFSNSRSEMNVSTLELGDSALYLCASSLYEPSGGYTFGSGTRLTVV.

This clonotype was seen ten or more times. The J gene is TRBJ1-6, the V gene TRBV5-5, with TRBD1 as a possible D gene (6 bases). Germline CDR1 is SGHKS and CDR2 is YYEKEE (reference sequence). Trimming removed 4 bases at V and 6 bases at J, with 11 bases between. CDR3 length equals 14 residues. The CDR3 region has the DNA TGTGCCAGCAGCCTGGGGGGCGGTAATTCACCCCTCCACTTT. Protein: CASSLGGGNSPLHF.

This clonotype was counted at least ten times. V is TRBV3-1 and J is TRBJ1-1, with D uncertain. CDR3 length: 11 amino acids. V lost 6 bases and J 6 bases, leaving 8 bases between the germline ends. The germline CDR1 and CDR2 sequences are LGHDT and YNNKEL (reference sequence). This CDR3 reads CASRTGSEAFF. DNA for the CDR3: TGTGCCAGCAGAACTGGATCTGAAGCTTTCTTT.

This clonotype was detected ten times or more. The chain combines TRBV12-5 with TRBJ2-2, with D possibly TRBD1 on 6 matching bases. The CDR3 is 15 residues long. Looked up from germline, CDR1 is LGHNT and CDR2 is FRNRAP. Trimming cost V 2 bases and J 3 bases, with 10 bases left between them. This chain's CDR3 is CASGLSRGDTGELFF. Written as DNA, the CDR3 is TGTGCTAGTGGTTTGAGCAGGGGTGACACCGGGGAGCTGTTTTTT.

This clonotype was recorded at least ten times. The chain employs TRBV2 and TRBJ1-1, with TRBD1 matching over 7 bases. Germline values: CDR1 SNHLY, CDR2 FYNNEI. Trimming at V came to 7 bases and at J to 1 base, leaving 6 bases not matched to a gene. The length of the CDR3 is 14 residues. The CDR3 loop is CASKPTGPNTEAFF. Written as DNA, the CDR3 is TGTGCCAGCAAGCCGACAGGGCCGAACACTGAAGCTTTCTTT. The full variable domain, its missing parts supplied by reference TRBV2 and TRBJ1-1, is EPEVTQTPSHQVTQMGQEVILRCVPISNHLYFYWYRQILGQKVEFLVSFYNNEISEKSEIFDDQFSVERPDGSNFTLKIRSTKLEDSAMYFCASKPTGPNTEAFFGQGTRLTVV.

This clonotype was found many times. V and J are TRBV7-9 and TRBJ1-3, with 7 bases matching TRBD1. Germline lookup yields CDR1 SEHNR and CDR2 FQNEAQ (reference sequence). CDR3 length equals 15 residues. Losses at the gene ends were 5 bases for V and 5 bases for J; bases not matched to a gene: 9. CDR3 sequence reads: CASSPTRGPRNTIYF. The CDR3 nucleotides read TGTGCCAGCAGCCCCACAAGGGGGCCTAGAAACACCATATATTTT.

This clonotype was seen at least ten times. The V and J genes are TRBV2 and TRBJ1-1, with D possibly matching TRBD1 (5 bases). CDR1 and CDR2 (germline): SNHLY, FYNNEI. V gave up 0 bases and J gave up 4 bases, with 12 bases separating them. There are 15 residues in the CDR3. The chain's CDR3 is CASSEARAGGTEAFF. DNA for the CDR3: TGTGCCAGCAGTGAAGCGCGGGCCGGGGGCACTGAAGCTTTCTTT.

This clonotype was seen many times. The chain carries TRBV14 and TRBJ1-2; D unresolved. The CDR3 sequence is 13 residues long. Trimming shortened V by 4 bases and J by 7 bases, and 13 bases separated the two germline ends. Germline assignment: CDR1 SGHDN and CDR2 FVKESK. The CDR3 here is CASSPPGGFGYTF. As DNA, the CDR3 is TGTGCCAGCAGCCCCCCGGGCGGTTTTGGCTACACCTTC.

Remarks on this clonotype: A read error is possible here, since a much larger clone lies one base away. The chain joins TRBV20-1 to TRBJ2-7; D call uncertain. This CDR3 spans 13 amino acids. The V gene lost 3 bases and the J gene lost 6 bases, with 15 bases spanning the gap. Germline V gene data show CDR1 as DFQATT and CDR2 as SNEGSKA (reference sequence). CDR3 nucleotide sequence: TGCAGTGCTAGTCGAACAGACACCTCCGAGCAGTACTTC. It is translated as CSASRTDTSEQYF.

This clonotype was observed a few times. This chain connects TRBV6-1 to TRBJ1-2, with D possibly TRBD1 on 6 matching bases. The V gene's germline CDR1 is MNHNS and CDR2 SASEGT. The CDR3 runs 15 residues. The V and J ends lost 6 bases and 0 bases respectively, with 14 bases between them. The CDR3: CASRPQGEANYGYTF. CDR3 DNA: TGTGCCAGCAGACCACAGGGCGAAGCTAACTATGGCTACACCTTC.

This clonotype was counted many times. V and J are TRBV6-1 and TRBJ2-7, with D unresolved. The CDR3 has 13 residues. Germline V lookup: CDR1 MNHNS, CDR2 SASEGT. Trimming pared 6 bases from V and 3 bases from J, leaving 12 bases between. As DNA, the CDR3 is TGTGCCAGCAGCGGGCGTCAGAACTACGAGCAGTACTTC. Translating it yields CASSGRQNYEQYF.

Turning to this clonotype: A read error likely explains this, since a far larger clone differs by one base. The genes are TRBV11-2 and TRBJ2-5; 12 bases match TRBD1. The CDR3 totals 15 residues. Trimming cost V 6 bases and J 11 bases; bases outside gene matches: 13. The V gene's germline CDR1 is SGHAT and CDR2 FQNNGV. CDR3 region: CASRPGTGGMGEQYF. The CDR3 nucleotides read TGTGCCAGCAGACCCGGGACAGGGGGCATGGGTGAGCAGTACTTC.

This clonotype was seen repeatedly, ten times or more. The chain employs TRBV6-1 and TRBJ1-4; TRBD1 matches at 8 bases. Germline lookup yields CDR1 MNHNS and CDR2 SASEGT. The CDR3 is made up of 14 amino acids. The junction had 7 bases not matched to a gene; V was cut back by 6 bases and J by 7 bases. CDR3 amino acids: CASRSTGEFEKLFF. In DNA, the CDR3 is TGTGCCAGCAGGTCGACAGGGGAATTTGAAAAACTGTTTTTT.

This clonotype was seen a handful of times. V and J are TRBV7-9 and TRBJ2-7; 8 bases fit TRBD2. Germline V lookup: CDR1 SEHNR, CDR2 FQNEAQ (reference sequence). Trimming removed 6 bases from V and 6 bases from J; junction bases left unmatched: 4. This CDR3 comprises 12 residues. CDR3 protein: CASSPTSVEQYF. CDR3 in DNA: TGTGCCAGCAGTCCGACTAGCGTCGAGCAGTACTTC.

This clonotype has just one count. This likely came from a read error, as a far larger clone is one base away. The chain uses TRBV6-1 and TRBJ2-1; TRBD2 aligns across 8 bases. V shed 7 bases and J 0 bases; nucleotides not matched to a gene: 2. The CDR3 is 14 amino acids. Germline V gene lookup returns CDR1 MNHNS and CDR2 SASEGT. The CDR3 bases are TGTGCCAGCAAGCGGGGGAGCTCCTACAATGAGCAGTTCTTC. This gives the protein CASKRGSSYNEQFF.

This clonotype was counted many times. The rearrangement uses TRBV2 and TRBJ1-6; D is ambiguous. CDR3 length: 11 amino acids. The V and J ends lost 5 bases and 12 bases respectively, with 8 bases between them. Germline CDR1 is SNHLY and CDR2 is FYNNEI. As DNA, the CDR3 is TGTGCCAGCAGTTGGTTTGGACCCCTCCACTTT. Translating it yields CASSWFGPLHF.

This chain links TRBV13 with TRBJ2-1, with 13 bases matching TRBD2. CDR1 is PRHDT and CDR2 is FYEKMQ in the germline V gene (reference sequence). The CDR3 has 17 residues. J gave up 4 bases and V 1 base, and 4 bases lay outside the gene matches. CDR3 sequence: CASSLVTSGGVYNEQFF. CDR3 DNA: TGTGCCAGCAGCTTAGTAACTAGCGGGGGGGTTTACAATGAGCAGTTCTTC.

The gene calls are TRBV19 and TRBJ2-1; 14 nucleotides align to TRBD2. Per germline, CDR1 LNHDA and CDR2 SQIVND (reference sequence). Unmatched junction bases numbered 23, after V lost 9 bases and J lost 10 bases. This CDR3 comprises 19 residues. The CDR3 sequence is CASGPAQQGLAGATGEQFF. CDR3 bases: TGTGCCAGCGGTCCCGCCCAACAGGGACTAGCGGGGGCTACCGGGGAGCAGTTCTTC.

In its sample, this clonotype was seen once. This sequence joins TRBV7-2 and TRBJ2-7, with D tentatively TRBD1 or TRBD2 (5 bases each). Per the germline V gene, CDR1 is SGHTA and CDR2 is FQGNSA. The CDR3 extends over 13 amino acids. Trimming took off 4 bases at V and 4 bases at J, with 11 bases between the two ends. Here the CDR3 reads CASSYRGPYEQYF. The CDR3, as DNA: TGTGCCAGCAGCTACCGGGGACCTTACGAGCAGTACTTC. The entire variable domain, with the rest obtained from reference TRBV7-2 and TRBJ2-7, is as follows: GAGVSQSPSNKVTEKGKDVELRCDPISGHTALYWYRQSLGQGLEFLIYFQGNSAPDKSGLPSDRFSAERTGGSVSTLTIQRTQQEDSAVYLCASSYRGPYEQYFGPGTRLTVT.

This clonotype appeared many times. The rearrangement joins TRBV18 to TRBJ2-7, with D uncertain. Germline V lookup: CDR1 KGHSH, CDR2 LQKENI. Trimming took off 3 bases at V and 1 base at J, with 4 bases between the two ends. This CDR3 spans 12 amino acids. CDR3 amino acids: CASSPTSYEQYF. The CDR3 DNA reads as TGTGCCAGCTCACCCACTTCCTACGAGCAGTACTTC.

The chain couples TRBV5-4 to TRBJ2-1; D might be TRBD1 (5 bases). Per germline, CDR1 SGHNT and CDR2 YYREEE (reference sequence). The CDR3 runs 15 residues. V was clipped by 4 bases and J by 7 bases, with 18 bases between them. Here the CDR3 reads CASSRQNKLYNEQFF. CDR3 DNA: TGTGCCAGCAGCCGACAGAACAAACTCTATAATGAGCAGTTCTTC.

Concerning this clonotype: A read error is likely here: a far larger clone is one base away. The chain has TRBV7-9 and TRBJ2-1; D call uncertain. Germline loops: CDR1 SEHNR, CDR2 FQNEAQ (reference sequence). The CDR3 runs 17 residues. CDR3 nucleotide sequence: TGTGCCAGCAGCTTAGCGGTCGGACGGAGCTCCTACAATGAGCGGTTCTTC. It yields the protein CASSLAVGRSSYNERFF.

Many counts were recorded for this clonotype. V usage is TRBV9 and J usage is TRBJ2-7, with TRBD1 identical over 9 bases. Germline assignment: CDR1 SGDLS and CDR2 YYNGEE. The CDR3 is 15 residues long. V lost 3 bases to trimming and J lost 5 bases; unmatched junction nucleotides: 9. The CDR3 reads CASSASGTGRHEQYF. DNA for the CDR3: TGTGCCAGCAGCGCCTCCGGGACAGGGCGCCACGAGCAGTACTTC.

This clonotype has ten or more counts. This chain joins TRBV10-3 and TRBJ1-1, with D tentatively TRBD1 (6 bases). The CDR3 length is 16 residues. Germline V gene sequence: CDR1 ENHRY, CDR2 SYGVKD. V was clipped by 4 bases and J by 7 bases, with 22 bases between them. Here the CDR3 reads CAISASPPGAGGEAFF. CDR3 nucleotides: TGTGCCATCAGTGCATCCCCGCCAGGGGCTGGGGGTGAAGCTTTCTTT.